This paragraph reports one T cell receptor (beta chain). Antigen specificity is unknown. V gave up 3 bases and J gave up 0 bases; unmatched junction bases: 5. Germline V CDR1 and CDR2: SGDLS, YYNGEE. This CDR3 is 16 amino acids long. This sample is part of a study of OX40 agonist ivuxolimab in advanced cancers. Study-level information: Ivuxolimab doses were 0.01, 0.1, 0.3, 1.5, 3 or 10 mg/kg every 2 weeks. The dose-escalation group included hepatocellular carcinoma, melanoma, renal cell carcinoma and head and neck cancer.

General observations from the study: The study found among the lowest clonal expansion in partial responders at 0.1-3.0 mg/kg.

Clones were sequenced by immunoSEQ multiplex PCR, and TCRdb holds only the in-frame ones, with some missing. The sample contains 20,000 to 25,000 clones, approximately 78% of which appear only once. V and J are TRBV9 and TRBJ1-3, with 8 positions matching TRBD1. Sequencing used CD4+ or CD8+ T cells sorted from blood, obtained in a trial of the OX40 agonist ivuxolimab. This TCR came from an adult with an advanced solid tumor such as melanoma, head and neck, liver or kidney cancer. The chain's CDR3 is CASSASGGHSGNTIYF. CDR3 in DNA: TGTGCCAGCAGCGCTTCAGGGGGCCACTCTGGAAACACCATATATTTT.